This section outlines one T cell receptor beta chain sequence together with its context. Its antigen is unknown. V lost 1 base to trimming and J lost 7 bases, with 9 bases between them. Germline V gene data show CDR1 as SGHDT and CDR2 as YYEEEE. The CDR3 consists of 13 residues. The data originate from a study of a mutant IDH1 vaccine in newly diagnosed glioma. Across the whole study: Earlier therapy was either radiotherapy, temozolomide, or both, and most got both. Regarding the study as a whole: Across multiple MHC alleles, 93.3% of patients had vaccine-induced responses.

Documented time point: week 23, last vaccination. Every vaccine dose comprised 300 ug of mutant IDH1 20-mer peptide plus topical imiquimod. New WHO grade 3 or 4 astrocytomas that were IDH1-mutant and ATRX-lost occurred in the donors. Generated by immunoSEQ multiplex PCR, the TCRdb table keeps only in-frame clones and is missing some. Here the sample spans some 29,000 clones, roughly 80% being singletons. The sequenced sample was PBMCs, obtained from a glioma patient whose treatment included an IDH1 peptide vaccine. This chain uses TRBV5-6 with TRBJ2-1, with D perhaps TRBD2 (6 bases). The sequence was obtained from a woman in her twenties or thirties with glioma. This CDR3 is CASSLLAANEQFF. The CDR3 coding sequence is TGTGCCAGCAGCTTGTTAGCGGCAAATGAGCAGTTCTTC.